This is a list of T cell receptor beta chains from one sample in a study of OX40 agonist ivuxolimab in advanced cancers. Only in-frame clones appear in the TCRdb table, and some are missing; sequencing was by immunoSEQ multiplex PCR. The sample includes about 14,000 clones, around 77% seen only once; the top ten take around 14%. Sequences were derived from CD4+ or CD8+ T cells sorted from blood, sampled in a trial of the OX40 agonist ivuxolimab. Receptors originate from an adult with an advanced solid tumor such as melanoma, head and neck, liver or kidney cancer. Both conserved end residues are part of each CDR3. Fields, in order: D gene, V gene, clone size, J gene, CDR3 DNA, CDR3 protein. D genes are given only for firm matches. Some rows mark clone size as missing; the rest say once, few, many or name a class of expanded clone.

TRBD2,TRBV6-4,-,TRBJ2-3,TGTGCCAGCAGTGACGTGGCTAGCGGGGGGACAGATACGCAGTATTTT,CASSDVASGGTDTQYF
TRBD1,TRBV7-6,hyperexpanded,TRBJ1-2,TGTGCCAGCAGCTTAGAGATGACAGGGTCCTATGGCTACACCTTC,CASSLEMTGSYGYTF
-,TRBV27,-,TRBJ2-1,TGTGCCAGCAGTACACACAGCGGTGGGCAGTTCTTC,CASSTHSGGQFF
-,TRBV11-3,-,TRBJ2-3,TGTGCCAGCAGCTTCTGGAGTGGGGCAGATACGCAGTATTTT,CASSFWSGADTQYF
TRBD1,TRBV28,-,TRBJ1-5,TGTGCCAGCAGTTTGACAGGGCTCAATCAGCCCCAGCATTTT,CASSLTGLNQPQHF
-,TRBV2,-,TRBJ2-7,TGTGCCAGCAGCGACGGGGGTTACGAGCAGTACTTC,CASSDGGYEQYF
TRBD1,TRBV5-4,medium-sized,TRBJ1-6,TGTGCCAGCAGCTTGGAGGGGGCGCAGAATTCACCCCTCCACTTT,CASSLEGAQNSPLHF
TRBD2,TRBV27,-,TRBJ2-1,TGTGCCAGCAGTTTATCGGGACTAGCGGGAGGATACATGTACAATGAGCAGTTCTTC,CASSLSGLAGGYMYNEQFF
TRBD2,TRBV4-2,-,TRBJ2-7,TGTGCCAGCAGCCAAGAAGGGACTAGCGGAACCTACGAGCAGTACTTC,CASSQEGTSGTYEQYF
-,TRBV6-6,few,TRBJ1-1,TGTGCCAGCAGTACGGGGGAGAACACTGAAGCTTTCTTT,CASSTGENTEAFF
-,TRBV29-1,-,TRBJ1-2,TGCAGCGTTCGTACCGAGGATGGCTACACCTTC,CSVRTEDGYTF
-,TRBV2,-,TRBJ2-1,TGTGCCTCGCAAGGGGACCGCAATGAGCAGTTCTTC,CASQGDRNEQFF
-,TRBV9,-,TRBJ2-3,TGTGCCAGCAGCGCCCTCACCGGCACAGATACGCAGTATTTT,CASSALTGTDTQYF
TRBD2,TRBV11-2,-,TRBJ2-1,TGTGCCAGCAGCCCAGCGGGGGTCCGCCAAATTGGGGAGCAGTTCTTC,CASSPAGVRQIGEQFF
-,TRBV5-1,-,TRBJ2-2,TGCGCCAGCAGCTGGGAGTTAACCGGGGAGCTGTTTTTT,CASSWELTGELFF
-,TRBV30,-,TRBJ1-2,TGTGCCTGGAGTCCCCTCGGGAGGTCGGCGGATGGCTACACCTTC,CAWSPLGRSADGYTF
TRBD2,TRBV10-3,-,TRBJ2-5,TGTGCCATCAGAAAAGAACTAGCGGGAGCAGAGACCCAGCACTTC,CAIRKELAGAETQHF
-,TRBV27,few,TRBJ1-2,TGTGCCAGCAGCGACGGGCAGAGCGGCTACACCTTC,CASSDGQSGYTF
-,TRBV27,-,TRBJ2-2,TGTGCCAGCAGCCTCTATAGGGGAGGCACCGGGGAGCTGTTTTTT,CASSLYRGGTGELFF
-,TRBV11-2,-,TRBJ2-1,TGTGCCAGCACCAAGAGCTCCTACAATGAGCAGTTCTTC,CASTKSSYNEQFF
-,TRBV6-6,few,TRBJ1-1,TGTGCCAGCAGTTACTCGATACAGGATACTGCTTTCTTT,CASSYSIQDTAFF
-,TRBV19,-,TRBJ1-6,TGTGCCAGTTTCGGCAGTTATAATTCACCCCTCCACTTT,CASFGSYNSPLHF
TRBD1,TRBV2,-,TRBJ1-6,TGTGCCAGCAGTGAAAGGGACAGCTATAATTCACCCCTCCACTTT,CASSERDSYNSPLHF
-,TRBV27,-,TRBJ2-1,TGTGCCAGCAGGTTAGGGCTAGCGTACTCCTACAATGAGCAGTTCTTC,CASRLGLAYSYNEQFF
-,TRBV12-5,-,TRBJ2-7,TGTGCTAGTGGTTCCCCCGCGGGTAGCTCCTACGAGCAGTACTTC,CASGSPAGSSYEQYF
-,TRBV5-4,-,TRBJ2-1,TGTGCCAGCAGCTTCAGGGGGGTGGATGAGCAGTTCTTC,CASSFRGVDEQFF
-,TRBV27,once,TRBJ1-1,TGTGCCAGCAGTTTATCTAAGGTTTACACTGAAGCTTTCTTT,CASSLSKVYTEAFF
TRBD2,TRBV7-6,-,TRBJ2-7,TGTGCCAGCAGCTACGGACTAGCGGGAGGGGGGACCTACGAGCAGTACTTC,CASSYGLAGGGTYEQYF
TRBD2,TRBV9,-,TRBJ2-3,TGTGCCAGCAGCGTCGGACTAGTAAGCACAGATACGCAGTATTTT,CASSVGLVSTDTQYF
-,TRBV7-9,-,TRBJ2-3,TGTGCCAGCAGGGGGCGGGACATCAAGGGGTATACGCAGTATTTT,CASRGRDIKGYTQYF
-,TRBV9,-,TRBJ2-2,TGTGCCAGCAGCGGGGAGAAGGGGCAGGGCGGGGAGCTGTTTTTT,CASSGEKGQGGELFF
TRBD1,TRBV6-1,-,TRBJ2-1,TGTGCCAGCAGTGAAGCTTTCAGGGGGAATGAGCAGTTCTTC,CASSEAFRGNEQFF
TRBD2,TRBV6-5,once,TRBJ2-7,TGTGCCATCAGTGTAGCGGGAGGGTCCTACGAGCAGTACTTC,CAISVAGGSYEQYF
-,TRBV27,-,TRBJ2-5,TGTGCCAGCAAATTGGACGGGGTAAACCAAGAGACCCAGTACTTC,CASKLDGVNQETQYF
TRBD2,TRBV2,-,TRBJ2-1,TGTGCCAGCAGTGGACCGAACGGACTAGCAACCTACAATGAGCAGTTCTTC,CASSGPNGLATYNEQFF
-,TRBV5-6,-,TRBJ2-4,TGTGCCAGCAGCTTGGCAACGGGGGTAGCCAAAAACATTCAGTACTTC,CASSLATGVAKNIQYF
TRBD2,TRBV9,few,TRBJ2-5,TGTGCCAGCAGCCTTAGCGGGAGTCATCAAGAGACCCAGTACTTC,CASSLSGSHQETQYF
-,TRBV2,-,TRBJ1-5,TGTGCCAGCAGTGAAGTACAGGGAACCAATCAGCCCCAGCATTTT,CASSEVQGTNQPQHF
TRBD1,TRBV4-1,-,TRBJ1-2,TGCGCCAGCACCGTGGCGGCCAGGGGGCCTAACTATGGCTACACCTTC,CASTVAARGPNYGYTF
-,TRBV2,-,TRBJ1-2,TGTGCCAGCATGGGGTCGGAGAGCTACACCTTC,CASMGSESYTF
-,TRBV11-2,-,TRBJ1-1,TGTGCCAGCAGCTTTTTGCCCGTTAGGGAGTCCGCTTTCTTT,CASSFLPVRESAFF
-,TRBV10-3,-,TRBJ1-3,TGTGCCATCACGGATGAGGAGAACACCATATATTTT,CAITDEENTIYF
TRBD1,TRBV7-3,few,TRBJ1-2,TGTGCCAGCAGCCCCCTACCCGGGACAGGCGGCGGCTACACCTTC,CASSPLPGTGGGYTF
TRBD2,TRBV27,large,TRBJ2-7,TGTGCCAGCAGTCCCTATAGCGGGTACGAGCAGTACTTC,CASSPYSGYEQYF
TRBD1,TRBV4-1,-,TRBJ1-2,TGCGCCAGCAGCGGACGACAGGGTTTAAACTATGGCTACACCTTC,CASSGRQGLNYGYTF
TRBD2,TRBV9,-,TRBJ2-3,TGTGCCAGCAGCGTAGAGGCGGGGGGAACCACAGATACGCAGTATTTT,CASSVEAGGTTDTQYF
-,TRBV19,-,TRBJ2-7,TGTGCCAGTAGTATTCCTCATGCCTACGAGCAGTACTTC,CASSIPHAYEQYF